This T cell receptor (beta chain) was documented in a study of blood T cells in healthy people across ages. It was with a sample-barcoded 5' primer and a J-beta primer mix that a second PCR of about 6 to 12 cycles was run. TCRdb used MiXCR to reprocess the 5' RACE reads, holding one entry per CDR3 protein. The repertoire consists of 950,000 to 1,200,000 distinct CDR3 sequences, with about two fifths occurring once and the leading ten covering 10% to 15%. Total RNA amounts of at least 6 micrograms were extracted per sample. The germline V gene encodes CDR1 DFQATT and CDR2 SNEGSKA (reference sequence). The CDR3 extends over 12 amino acids. Trimming removed 4 bases from V and 5 bases from J, with 11 bases in between.

The genes are TRBV20-1 and TRBJ1-1, with a possible D match to TRBD1 (6 bases). Sequenced: blood. This TCR was recovered from a man aged 18 to 35 in good health. DNA for the CDR3: TGCAGTGCTACTGGACAGTGGACTGAAGCTTTCTTT. This translates into CSATGQWTEAFF.